This TCR beta chain was captured by sequencing in a study of regulatory T cells in long-lasting Graves disease listed by TCRdb under 2021. With regard to the full study: Patients with newly diagnosed Graves' disease had been on antithyroid drugs for under 3 months. Persistent Graves' disease patients were compared with newly diagnosed Graves' disease patients by peripheral blood TCR sequencing and RNA sequencing. The study was registered as a clinical trial and conducted in China. A total of some 35 samples underwent TCR sequencing, from around 13 patients with persistent Graves' disease and 20 or so patients with newly diagnosed Graves' disease. Results and caveats for the whole study, not just this receptor: Persistent patients shared more public clonotypes among themselves (around 2,500) than newly diagnosed patients did (over 950). Because the primary lesion, thyroid tissue, could not be accessed, the study looked at peripheral blood alone. Preferential use of TRBV28, TRBJ1-2 and TRBJ2-5 was observed in persistent disease, whereas TRBV20-1 and TRBJ2-1 were favored in newly diagnosed disease. Compared with newly diagnosed patients, patients with persistent Graves' disease had lower TCR Shannon entropy and fewer highly expanded clones, which suggests clonal expansion. Only the TCR beta chain was sequenced and analyzed. As a limitation, the authors acknowledged that the small sample size may reduce accuracy.

V is cut by 4 bases and J by 3 bases, and the space between the germline ends is 15 bases. Reading from cysteine to phenylalanine, the CDR3 counts 15 amino acids. CDR3 DNA is the only sequence kept; it has 45 bases, read in frame from the first base. Libraries were made using multiplex PCR. Instrument on record: Illumina HiSeq 4000. TCR beta libraries were built with iRepertoire HTBI primers and Arm-PCR amplification of CDR3 regions. PCR products were gel purified before sequencing. The paper's processing steps were these. Gene usage analysis of CDR3 amino acid clonotypes used the 62 TRBV and more than 13 TRBJ segments found across samples. COPE and FqMerger were used to merge the filtered high-quality paired reads into contigs. Contigs were aligned with BLAST to IMGT TRBV, TRBD and TRBJ reference genes, and CDR3 was defined per IMGT. Any clonotype with a frequency above 0.1% was classified as a highly expanded clone. Repertoire diversity was measured by Shannon entropy, and V-J evenness by the Gini coefficient. Clonotypes shared by more than one individual were considered public. TCRdb reanalyzed the raw reads on its own, using fastp at Q25 for trimming and MiXCR for clone calling, and kept in-frame beta chains. All rows with the same CDR3 protein become a single entry with the most common DNA and genes. The V and J calls and clone size are TCRdb's, not the authors'. The sample table lists about 430,000 distinct CDR3 sequences, 14% to 15% of them with a count of one. The ten largest make up under 9% of the sample.

In this sample, this clonotype turned up many times. Its antigen is unknown. Within one base of it there is no much larger clone, and no base qualities were kept. In the paper's terms, the time point label means: newly diagnosed GD, antithyroid drugs for less than 3 months. For both TCR sequencing and RNA sequencing, RNA was extracted from PBMCs using TRIzol. The diagnosis of Graves' disease was made according to American Thyroid Association guidelines. The patients came from an endocrinology department in Xi'an, China. Each patient gave around 9.2 milliliters of peripheral blood, collected in an EDTA anticoagulant tube. PBMCs were isolated by Ficoll Paque Plus density gradient separation without further T cell sorting. An Agilent 2100 Bioanalyzer and agarose gel were used to check RNA quality, while a NanoDrop 2000 measured RNA concentration. This sample also belongs to another study, concerning T cells in Graves' hyperthyroidism and ophthalmopathy. The second paper further reports: A patient counted as having stable Graves' hyperthyroidism if no progression to ophthalmopathy occurred over 18 months of follow-up. Hyperthyroidism patients were newly diagnosed, with disease duration under 2 months, and aged 18 to 65 years. Patients with uncontrolled infections, other autoimmune diseases, pregnancy or lactation were excluded. Diagnoses were based on clinical symptoms, serum thyroxine and TRAb, thyroid ultrasound and orbital computed tomography. For the first round of RT-PCR on the TCR CDR3, the HTBI primer set was used together with the Qiagen OneStep RT-PCR kit. Most expanded thyroid clonotypes (frequency above 0.001) were also detected in blood, a finding suggesting that blood repertoires may reflect thyroid immune responses. In cross-validation, a model built on a 13 V-J signature told ophthalmopathy apart from stable hyperthyroidism with just under 90% sensitivity and roughly 83% specificity, and in testing the same model reached 80%/75%. During validation, the model predicted progression to ophthalmopathy a median of roughly six months ahead of onset, with around 71% sensitivity and around 73% specificity. A discovery cohort of roughly 100 patients, 43 with Graves' ophthalmopathy and more than 55 with stable Graves' hyperthyroidism, was used to find distinguishing TCR V-J signatures. Prospective prediction of ophthalmopathy was tested in an independent validation cohort of fewer than 20 hyperthyroidism patients and some 17 patients who later progressed to ophthalmopathy. For training and testing, the approximately 97 patients in the discovery cohort were randomly divided in a 7:3 ratio. In addition, the study compared T-cell repertoires in thyroid tissue and in blood from about 6 Graves' hyperthyroidism patients. Following sampling, methimazole starting at 30 mg daily was given to hyperthyroidism patients, and high-dose intravenous methylprednisolone was given to ophthalmopathy patients. The libraries were constructed in a second round of multiplex PCR and then size-selected and purified. Paired-end sequencing of the libraries was performed with 100 bp reads on an Illumina HiSeq2000. SOAPnuke was used to process the raw data, throwing out any read that contained adapters or uncalled bases, had a mean Phred below 15, or lacked an exact constant-primer or identifier match. COPE v1.2.5 was used to merge high-quality paired reads, and clonotypes were defined as unique nucleotide sequences. MiTCR v1.1 was used to align the clonotypes against IMGT TRBV, TRBD and TRBJ reference segments. The analysis included only V-J combinations with a frequency above 0.0001, which together covered approximately 99% of the repertoires. A TCS score was defined as the ratio of F50 (clonal expansion) to E x V (chaos), with BLOSUM62-based TCRdist applied between CDR3 peptides within each V-J. Welch's t-statistics and random forest reduced roughly 530 V-J features to 13, which were used in a naive Bayes classifier (R e1071). Sample size was not statistically predetermined, and investigators were not blinded to group allocation. According to the paper, TCR Vbeta CDR3 sequencing was carried out on 120 to 150 peripheral blood samples, which came from fewer than 50 ophthalmopathy, about 75 hyperthyroidism and approximately 17 progressor patients.

This receptor was obtained from a woman in her 40s with Graves disease. Donor details come from another sample of the same person, matched by shared clones. The sequenced sample was peripheral blood mononuclear cells (PBMCs), obtained at new diagnosis, from a patient treated with antithyroid drugs. The chain uses TRBV12-3 or TRBV12-4 and TRBJ1-1; D gene: possibly TRBD1, on 5 matching bases. The CDR3 reads as follows: CASSSLSGLYTEAFF. The sequence in DNA is TGTGCCAGCAGTTCACTCTCGGGGCTATACACTGAAGCTTTCTTT.